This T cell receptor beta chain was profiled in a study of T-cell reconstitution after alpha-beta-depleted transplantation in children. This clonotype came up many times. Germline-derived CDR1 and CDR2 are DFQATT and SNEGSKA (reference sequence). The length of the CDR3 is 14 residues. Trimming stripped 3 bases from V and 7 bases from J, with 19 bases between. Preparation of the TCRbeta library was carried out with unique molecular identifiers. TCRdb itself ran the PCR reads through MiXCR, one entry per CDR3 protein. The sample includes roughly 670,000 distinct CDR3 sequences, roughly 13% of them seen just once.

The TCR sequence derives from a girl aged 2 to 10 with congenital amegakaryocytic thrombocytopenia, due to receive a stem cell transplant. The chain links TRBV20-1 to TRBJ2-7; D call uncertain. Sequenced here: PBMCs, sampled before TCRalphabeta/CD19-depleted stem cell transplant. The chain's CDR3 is CSASGWTPELEQYF. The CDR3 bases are TGCAGTGCTAGTGGTTGGACCCCGGAATTGGAGCAGTACTTC.